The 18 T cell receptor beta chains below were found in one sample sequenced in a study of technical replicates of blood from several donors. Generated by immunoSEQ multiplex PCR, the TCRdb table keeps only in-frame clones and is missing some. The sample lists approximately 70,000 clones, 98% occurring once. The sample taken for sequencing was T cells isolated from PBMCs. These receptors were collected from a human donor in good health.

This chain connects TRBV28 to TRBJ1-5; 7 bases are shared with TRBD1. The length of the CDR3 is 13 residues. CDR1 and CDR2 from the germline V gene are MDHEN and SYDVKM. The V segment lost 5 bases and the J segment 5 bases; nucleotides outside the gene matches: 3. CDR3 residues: CASSPTGDQPQHF. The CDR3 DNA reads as TGTGCCAGCAGTCCAACAGGGGATCAGCCCCAGCATTTT.

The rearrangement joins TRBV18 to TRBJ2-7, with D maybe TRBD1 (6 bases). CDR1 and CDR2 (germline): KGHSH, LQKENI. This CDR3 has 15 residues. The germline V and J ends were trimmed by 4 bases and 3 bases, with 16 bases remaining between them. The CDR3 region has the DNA TGTGCCAGCTCACTTCTGACGACAGGTATCTACGAGCAGTACTTC. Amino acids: CASSLLTTGIYEQYF.

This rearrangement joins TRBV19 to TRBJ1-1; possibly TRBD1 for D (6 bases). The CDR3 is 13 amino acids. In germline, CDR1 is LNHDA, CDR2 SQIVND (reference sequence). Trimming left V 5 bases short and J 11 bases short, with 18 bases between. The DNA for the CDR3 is TGTGCCAGTAGTGTGATTCGACAGGTGGATGCTTTCTTT. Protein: CASSVIRQVDAFF. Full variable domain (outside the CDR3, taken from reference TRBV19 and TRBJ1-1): DGGITQSPKYLFRKEGQNVTLSCEQNLNHDAMYWYRQDPGQGLRLIYYSQIVNDFQKGDIAEGYSVSREKKESFPLTVTSAQKNPTAFYLCASSVIRQVDAFFGQGTRLTVV.

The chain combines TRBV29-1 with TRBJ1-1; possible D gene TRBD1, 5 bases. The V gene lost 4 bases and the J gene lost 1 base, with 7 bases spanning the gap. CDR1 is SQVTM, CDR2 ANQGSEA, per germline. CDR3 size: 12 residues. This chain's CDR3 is CSVGQTNTEAFF. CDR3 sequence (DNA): TGCAGCGTTGGACAGACGAACACTGAAGCTTTCTTT. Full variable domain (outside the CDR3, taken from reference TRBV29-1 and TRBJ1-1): SAVISQKPSRDICQRGTSLTIQCQVDSQVTMMFWYRQQPGQSLTLIATANQGSEATYESGFVIDKFPISRPNLTFSTLTVSNMSPEDSSIYLCSVGQTNTEAFFGQGTRLTVV.

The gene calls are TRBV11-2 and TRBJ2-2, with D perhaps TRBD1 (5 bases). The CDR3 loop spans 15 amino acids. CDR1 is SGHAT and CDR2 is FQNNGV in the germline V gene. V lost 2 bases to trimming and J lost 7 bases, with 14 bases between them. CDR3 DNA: TGTGCCAGCAGCTTAACAGCGCAGGGTGGCGGGGAGCTGTTTTTT. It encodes CASSLTAQGGGELFF. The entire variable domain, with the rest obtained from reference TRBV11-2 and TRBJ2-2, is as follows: EAGVAQSPRYKIIEKRQSVAFWCNPISGHATLYWYQQILGQGPKLLIQFQNNGVVDDSQLPKDRFSAERLKGVDSTLKIQPAKLEDSAVYLCASSLTAQGGGELFFGEGSRLTVL.

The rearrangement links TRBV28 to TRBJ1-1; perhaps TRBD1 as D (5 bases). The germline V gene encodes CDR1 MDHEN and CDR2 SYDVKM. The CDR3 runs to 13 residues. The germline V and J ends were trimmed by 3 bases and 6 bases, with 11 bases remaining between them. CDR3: CASSLPGWPEAFF. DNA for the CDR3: TGTGCCAGCAGTTTGCCAGGGTGGCCTGAAGCTTTCTTT.

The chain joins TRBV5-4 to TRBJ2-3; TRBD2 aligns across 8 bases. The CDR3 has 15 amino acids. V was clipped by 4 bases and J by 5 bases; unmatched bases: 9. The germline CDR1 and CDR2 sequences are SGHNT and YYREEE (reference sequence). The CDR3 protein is CASSQAGVRLDTQYF. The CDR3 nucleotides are TGTGCCAGCAGCCAAGCGGGAGTTAGATTAGATACGCAGTATTTT.

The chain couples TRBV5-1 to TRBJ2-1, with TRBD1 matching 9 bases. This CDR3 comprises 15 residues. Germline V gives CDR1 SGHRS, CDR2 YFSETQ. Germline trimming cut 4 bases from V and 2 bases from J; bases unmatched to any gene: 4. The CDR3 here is CASSPQGAAYNEQFF. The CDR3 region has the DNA TGCGCCAGCAGCCCACAGGGGGCAGCCTACAATGAGCAGTTCTTC.

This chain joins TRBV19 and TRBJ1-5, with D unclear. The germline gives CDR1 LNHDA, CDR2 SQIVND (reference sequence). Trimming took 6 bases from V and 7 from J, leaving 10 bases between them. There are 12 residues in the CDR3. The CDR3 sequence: CASRGLEQPQHF. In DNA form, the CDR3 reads TGTGCCAGTAGGGGTTTGGAGCAGCCCCAGCATTTT.

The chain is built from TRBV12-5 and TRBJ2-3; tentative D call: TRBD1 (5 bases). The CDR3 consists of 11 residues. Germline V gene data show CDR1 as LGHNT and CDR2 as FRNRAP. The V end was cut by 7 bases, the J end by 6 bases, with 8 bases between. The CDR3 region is CASVKGDTQYF. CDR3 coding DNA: TGTGCTAGTGTCAAGGGGGATACGCAGTATTTT.

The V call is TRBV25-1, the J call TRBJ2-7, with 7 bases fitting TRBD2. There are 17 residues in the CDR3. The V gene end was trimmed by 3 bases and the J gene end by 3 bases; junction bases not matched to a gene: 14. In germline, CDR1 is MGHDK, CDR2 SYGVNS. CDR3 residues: CASSERGRSLGVYEQYF. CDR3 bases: TGTGCCAGCAGTGAGCGGGGGAGGTCGTTGGGGGTCTACGAGCAGTACTTC.

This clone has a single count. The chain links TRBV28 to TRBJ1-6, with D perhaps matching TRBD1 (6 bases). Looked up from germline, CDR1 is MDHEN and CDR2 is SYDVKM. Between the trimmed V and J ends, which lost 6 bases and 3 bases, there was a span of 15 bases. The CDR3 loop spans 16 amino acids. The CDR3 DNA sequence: TGTGCCAGCAGCATATTCCAGGGGCACTATAATTCACCCCTCCACTTT. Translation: CASSIFQGHYNSPLHF.

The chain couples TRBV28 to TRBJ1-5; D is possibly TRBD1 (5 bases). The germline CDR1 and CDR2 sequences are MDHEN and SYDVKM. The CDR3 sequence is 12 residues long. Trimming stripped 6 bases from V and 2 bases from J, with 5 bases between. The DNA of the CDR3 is TGTGCCAGCAGACAGGGCAATCAGCCCCAGCATTTT. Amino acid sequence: CASRQGNQPQHF.

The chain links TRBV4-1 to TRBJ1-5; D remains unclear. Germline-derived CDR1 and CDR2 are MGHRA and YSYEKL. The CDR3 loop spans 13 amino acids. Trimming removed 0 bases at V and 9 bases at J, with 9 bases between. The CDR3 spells CASSQELRGPQHF. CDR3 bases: TGCGCCAGCAGCCAAGAGTTACGAGGGCCCCAGCATTTT.

CDR3 amino acids: CASNRTGDVKKFSNSPLHF. CDR3 bases: TGTGCCAGCAATCGAACAGGGGATGTTAAGAAGTTTTCCAATTCACCCCTCCACTTT. This sequence joins TRBV21-1 and TRBJ1-6; the table calls TRBD1, which could not be checked here. TRBV21-1 is termed a pseudogene. The CDR3 sequence is 19 residues long.

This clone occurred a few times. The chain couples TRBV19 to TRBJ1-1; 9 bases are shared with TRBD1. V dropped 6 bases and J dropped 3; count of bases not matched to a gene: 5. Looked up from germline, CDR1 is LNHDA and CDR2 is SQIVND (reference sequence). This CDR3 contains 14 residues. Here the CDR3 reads CASREGQGDTEAFF. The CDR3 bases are TGTGCCAGTAGGGAGGGACAGGGAGACACTGAAGCTTTCTTT. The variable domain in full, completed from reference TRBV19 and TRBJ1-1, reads DGGITQSPKYLFRKEGQNVTLSCEQNLNHDAMYWYRQDPGQGLRLIYYSQIVNDFQKGDIAEGYSVSREKKESFPLTVTSAQKNPTAFYLCASREGQGDTEAFFGQGTRLTVV.

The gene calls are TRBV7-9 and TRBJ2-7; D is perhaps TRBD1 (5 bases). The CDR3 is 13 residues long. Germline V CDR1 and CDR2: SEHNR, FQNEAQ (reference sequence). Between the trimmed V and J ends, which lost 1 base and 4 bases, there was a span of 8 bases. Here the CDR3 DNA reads TGTGCCAGCAGCTTAGGACAGCTTTACGAGCAGTACTTC. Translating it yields CASSLGQLYEQYF.

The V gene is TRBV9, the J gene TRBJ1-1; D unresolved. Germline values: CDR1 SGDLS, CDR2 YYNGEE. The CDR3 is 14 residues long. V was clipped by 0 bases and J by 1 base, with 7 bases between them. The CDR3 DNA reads TGTGCCAGCAGCGTAGTAGCAGAGAACACTGAAGCTTTCTTT. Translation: CASSVVAENTEAFF.